The text below deals with one T cell receptor (beta chain). Individuals aged roughly 18 to 95 years were recruited from about two dozen US areas. Those designated as exposed participants met a COVID-19 case within 2 weeks before study entry. This record comes from a study of blood T cell repertoires in COVID-19. Study at large: From the United States, Italy and Spain came samples of acute and convalescent COVID-19.

The CDR3 runs 15 residues. Trimming took off 4 bases at V and 2 bases at J, with 14 bases between the two ends. CDR1 and CDR2 (germline): SGHRS, YFSETQ. TCRdb keeps only in-frame clones here, not all; method: immunoSEQ multiplex PCR. The table lists about 140,000 clones, less than 85% of them singletons. The sample was PBMCs or T cells enriched from blood (not recorded which). The clonotype originates from a woman aged 18-29 years who had been exposed to COVID-19. V gene TRBV5-1 combines with J gene TRBJ2-3, with a possible D match to TRBD2 (6 bases). The CDR3 bases are TGCGCCAGCAGCCCGGGGGACTCCTCCACAGATACGCAGTATTTT. Protein: CASSPGDSSTDTQYF. Full variable domain (missing parts from reference TRBV5-1 and TRBJ2-3): KAGVTQTPRYLIKTRGQQVTLSCSPISGHRSVSWYQQTPGQGLQFLFEYFSETQRNKGNFPGRFSGRQFSNSRSEMNVSTLELGDSALYLCASSPGDSSTDTQYFGPGTRLTVL.